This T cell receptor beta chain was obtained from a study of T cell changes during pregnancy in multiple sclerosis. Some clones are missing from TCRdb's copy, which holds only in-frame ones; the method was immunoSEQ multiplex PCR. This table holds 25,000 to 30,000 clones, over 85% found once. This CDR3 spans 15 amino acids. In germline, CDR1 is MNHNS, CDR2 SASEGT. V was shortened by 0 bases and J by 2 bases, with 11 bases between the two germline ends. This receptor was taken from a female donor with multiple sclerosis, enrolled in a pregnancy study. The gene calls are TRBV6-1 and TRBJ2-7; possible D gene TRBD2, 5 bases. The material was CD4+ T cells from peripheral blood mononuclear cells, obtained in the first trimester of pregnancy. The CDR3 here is CASSEASGRTYEQYF. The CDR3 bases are TGTGCCAGCAGTGAAGCGAGCGGCAGGACCTACGAGCAGTACTTC.